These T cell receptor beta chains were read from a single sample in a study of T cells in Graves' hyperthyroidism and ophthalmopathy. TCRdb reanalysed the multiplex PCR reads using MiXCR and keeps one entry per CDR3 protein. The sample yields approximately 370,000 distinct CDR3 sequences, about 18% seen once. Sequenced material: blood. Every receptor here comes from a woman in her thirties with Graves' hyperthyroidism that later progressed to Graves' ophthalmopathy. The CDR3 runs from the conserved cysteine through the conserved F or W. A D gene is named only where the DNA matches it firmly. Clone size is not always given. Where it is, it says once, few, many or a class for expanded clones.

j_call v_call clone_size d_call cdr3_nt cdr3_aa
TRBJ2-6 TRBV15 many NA TGTGCCACCAGCATACATTTTAGCTCTGGGGCCAACGTCCTGACTTTC CATSIHFSSGANVLTF
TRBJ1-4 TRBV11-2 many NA TGTGCCAGCAGCAAAAGCGGGGGAGCAGCTAATGAAAAACTGTTTTTT CASSKSGGAANEKLFF
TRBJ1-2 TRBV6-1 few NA TGTGCCAGCAGGACCAGTGGGGGGCCCTCTAACTATGGCTACACCTTC CASRTSGGPSNYGYTF
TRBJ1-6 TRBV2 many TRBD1 TGTGCCAGCAGTGAGACAGGGAATTCACCCCTCCACTTT CASSETGNSPLHF
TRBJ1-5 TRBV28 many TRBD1 TGTGCCAGCAGTTCTTCCCGGCAGGGGGAATTATTAAGCAATCAGCCCCAGCATTTT CASSSSRQGELLSNQPQHF
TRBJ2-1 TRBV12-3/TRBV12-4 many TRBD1 TGTGCCAGCAGTTCGGGACAGTTCAATGAGCAGTTCTTC CASSSGQFNEQFF
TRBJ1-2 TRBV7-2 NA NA TGTGGCGCGATCAGGCCCAACTATGGCTACACCTTC CGAIRPNYGYTF
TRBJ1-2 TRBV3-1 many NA TGTGCCAGCAGCCAAGGCCGGGGGGATGGCTACACCTTC CASSQGRGDGYTF
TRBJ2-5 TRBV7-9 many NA TGTGCCAGCAGCATGACCGGGACAAAAGAGACCCAGTACTTC CASSMTGTKETQYF
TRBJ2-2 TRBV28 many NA TGTGCCAGCAGTTTCCAGGGGAGTGACACCGGGGAGCTGTTTTTT CASSFQGSDTGELFF
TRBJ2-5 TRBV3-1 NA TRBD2 TGTGCCAGCAGCCAAAGGGGACTAGCGGTTCAAGAGACCCAGTACTTC CASSQRGLAVQETQYF
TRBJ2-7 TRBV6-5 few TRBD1 TGTGCCAGCAGTTACTCGACCGGACAGGGAACCGAGCAGTACTTC CASSYSTGQGTEQYF
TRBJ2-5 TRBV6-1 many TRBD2 TGCGCCAGCAGGCCCGGACTAGCGGGAGATGAGACCCAGTACTTC CASRPGLAGDETQYF
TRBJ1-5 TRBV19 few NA TGTGCCAGTAGCCCCTCAGGCAGGGGAAATCAGCCCCAGCATTTT CASSPSGRGNQPQHF
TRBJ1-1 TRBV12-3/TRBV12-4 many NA TGTGCCAGCAGTTTCCCGACAGTCAACACTGAAGCTTTCTTT CASSFPTVNTEAFF
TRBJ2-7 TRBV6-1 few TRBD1 TGTGCCAGCGGCCAAAACCCGGGACAGGGGAAGGAGCAGTACTTC CASGQNPGQGKEQYF
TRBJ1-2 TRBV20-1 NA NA TGCAGTGCTAGAGATGGGCGGGGGAAATCTGGTGGCTACACCTTC CSARDGRGKSGGYTF
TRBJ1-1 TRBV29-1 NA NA TGCAGCGTCGAAGGACCAGGGAACACTGAAGCTTTCTTT CSVEGPGNTEAFF
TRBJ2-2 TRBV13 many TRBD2 TGTGCCAGTAACCCCGGGACTAGCGGTTTCACCGGGGAGCTGTTTTTT CASNPGTSGFTGELFF
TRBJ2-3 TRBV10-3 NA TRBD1 TGTGCCATCAGTGAGTCGGGGCAGGGGGCGCTTGATACGCAGTATTTT CAISESGQGALDTQYF
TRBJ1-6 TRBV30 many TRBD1 TGTGCCTGGAGTCTTGGACAGGGGATTAATTCACCCCTCCACTTT CAWSLGQGINSPLHF
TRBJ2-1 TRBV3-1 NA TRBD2 TGTGCCAGCAGCCAGAACCCGGGACTAGCGGGGAATGGGCAGTTCTTC CASSQNPGLAGNGQFF
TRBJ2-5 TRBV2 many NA TGTGCCACCTGCCTCGGGACAAACCAAGAGACCCAGTACTTC CATCLGTNQETQYF
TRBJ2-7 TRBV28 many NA TGTGCCAGCAGTTTACAAGGGGGACGTGGCGAGCAGTACTTC CASSLQGGRGEQYF
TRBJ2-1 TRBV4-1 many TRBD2 TGCGCCAGCAGCAAAAGACCCCCACTAGCGGATAGACAATACAATGAGCAGTTCTTC CASSKRPPLADRQYNEQFF
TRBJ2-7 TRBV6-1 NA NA TGTGCCAGCCGCAGGGGACACACGGGATCCTACGAGCAGTACTTC CASRRGHTGSYEQYF
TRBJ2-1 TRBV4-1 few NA TGCGCCAGCAGCCAAGGTCTGGGAGTAAAGCAGTTCTTC CASSQGLGVKQFF
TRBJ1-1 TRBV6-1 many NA TGTGCCAGCATAGGGGACGGAACCATGAACACTGAAGCTTTCTTT CASIGDGTMNTEAFF
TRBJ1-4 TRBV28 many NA TGTGCCAGCAGCCCCGGGAACGAAAGGGAAAAACTGTTTTTT CASSPGNEREKLFF
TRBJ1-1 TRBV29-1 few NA TGCAGCACAGGGTCCTACACTGAAGCTTTCTTT CSTGSYTEAFF
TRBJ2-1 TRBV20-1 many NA TGCAGTGCGCAGAGCCTACAGGAGCAGTTCTTC CSAQSLQEQFF
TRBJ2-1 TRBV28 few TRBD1 TGTGCCAGCGACCAGGGACAGATCGGGCGAAATGAGCAGTTCTTC CASDQGQIGRNEQFF
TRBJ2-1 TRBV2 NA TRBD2 TGTGCCAGCAGTCCACAGCGGGGAGGTTACAATGAGCAGTTCTTC CASSPQRGGYNEQFF
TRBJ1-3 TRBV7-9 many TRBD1 TGTGCCAGCAGGGAGACAGGGGGCTCTGGAAACACCATATATTTT CASRETGGSGNTIYF
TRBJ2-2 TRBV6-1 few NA TGTGCCAGCAGACGGGACACTACGACGAACACCGGGGAGCTGTTTTTT CASRRDTTTNTGELFF
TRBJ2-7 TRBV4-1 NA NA TGCGCCAGCAGCCAAGATAAGTTCCCCTACGAGCAGTACTTC CASSQDKFPYEQYF
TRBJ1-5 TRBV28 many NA TGTGCCAGCAGTGATCGGACCTCTCTGCGGAGCAATCAGCCCCAGCATTTT CASSDRTSLRSNQPQHF
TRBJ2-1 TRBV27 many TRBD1 TGTGCCAGCAGTTCCGGGACAGGGAGGGGGAATGAGCAGTTCTTC CASSSGTGRGNEQFF
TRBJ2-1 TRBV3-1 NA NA TGTGCCAGCAGCCAAGTCGGGGGATCCGCCTACAATGAGCAGTTCTTC CASSQVGGSAYNEQFF
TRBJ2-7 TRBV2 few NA TGTGCCGTGGGGCCAGACTACGAGCAGTACTTC CAVGPDYEQYF
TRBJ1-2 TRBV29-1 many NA TGCAGCGTTGAAGACAGGCATTATGGCTACACCTTC CSVEDRHYGYTF